This T cell receptor (beta chain) was captured in a study of cytomegalovirus exposure and HLA in healthy donors. Germline V gives CDR1 MDHEN, CDR2 SYDVKM. Trimming removed 0 bases at V and 2 bases at J, with 10 bases between. The CDR3 length is 16 residues. Vbeta (60) and Jbeta (13) primers were used in the PCR. Only in-frame clones appear in the TCRdb table, and some are missing; sequencing was by immunoSEQ multiplex PCR. This listing includes roughly 60,000 clones. The chain has TRBV28 and TRBJ1-4; D may be TRBD1 (6 bases). Sequenced material: PBMCs. The clonotype originates from a male donor in good health and CMV-seronegative. CDR3 bases: TGTGCCAGCAGTTTATGGGGGGCAGCTACTAATGAAAAACTGTTTTTT. Residues: CASSLWGAATNEKLFF.